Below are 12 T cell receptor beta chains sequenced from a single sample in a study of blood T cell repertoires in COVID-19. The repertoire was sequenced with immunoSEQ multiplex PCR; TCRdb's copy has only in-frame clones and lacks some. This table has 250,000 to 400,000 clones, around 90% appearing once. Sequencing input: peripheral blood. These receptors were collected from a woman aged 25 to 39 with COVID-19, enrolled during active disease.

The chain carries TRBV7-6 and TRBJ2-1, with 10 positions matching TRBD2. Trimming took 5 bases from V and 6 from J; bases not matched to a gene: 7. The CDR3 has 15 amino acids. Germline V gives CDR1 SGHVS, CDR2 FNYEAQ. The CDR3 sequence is CASSVPSGSVNEQFF. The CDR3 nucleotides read TGTGCCAGCAGCGTCCCTAGCGGGAGTGTCAATGAGCAGTTCTTC.

CDR3 sequence: CSVEKTSGSISVGELFF. The CDR3 coding sequence is TGCAGCGTTGAAAAGACTAGCGGGAGTATCTCGGTCGGGGAGCTGTTTTTT. The chain uses TRBV29-1 and TRBJ2-2, with 12 bases lining up with TRBD2. This CDR3 spans 17 amino acids. Per the germline V gene, CDR1 is SQVTM and CDR2 is ANQGSEA. Germline trimming cut 2 bases from V and 7 bases from J; bases unmatched to any gene: 11.

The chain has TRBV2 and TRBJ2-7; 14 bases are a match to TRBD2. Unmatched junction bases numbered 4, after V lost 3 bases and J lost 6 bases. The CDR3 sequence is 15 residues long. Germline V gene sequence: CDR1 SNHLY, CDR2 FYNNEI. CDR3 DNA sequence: TGTGCCAGCAGTGAGGGACTAGCGGGAGAATCCGAGCAGTACTTC. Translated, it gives CASSEGLAGESEQYF. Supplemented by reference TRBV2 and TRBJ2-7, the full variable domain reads EPEVTQTPSHQVTQMGQEVILRCVPISNHLYFYWYRQILGQKVEFLVSFYNNEISEKSEIFDDQFSVERPDGSNFTLKIRSTKLEDSAMYFCASSEGLAGESEQYFGPGTRLTVT.

CDR3 sequence (DNA): TGTGCCAGCAGTTTTCCTAAATCGTATGGCTACACCTTC. Protein product: CASSFPKSYGYTF. The chain couples TRBV28 to TRBJ1-2; no clear D gene. The CDR3 totals 13 residues. V was trimmed by 3 bases and J by 5 bases, leaving 10 bases between them. Germline V gene data show CDR1 as MDHEN and CDR2 as SYDVKM.

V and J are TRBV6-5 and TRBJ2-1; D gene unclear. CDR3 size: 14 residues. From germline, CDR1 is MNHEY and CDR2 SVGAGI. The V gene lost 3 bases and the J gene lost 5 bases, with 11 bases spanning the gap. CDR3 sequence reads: CASSYTERDNEQFF. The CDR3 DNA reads TGTGCCAGCAGTTATACGGAACGGGACAATGAGCAGTTCTTC.

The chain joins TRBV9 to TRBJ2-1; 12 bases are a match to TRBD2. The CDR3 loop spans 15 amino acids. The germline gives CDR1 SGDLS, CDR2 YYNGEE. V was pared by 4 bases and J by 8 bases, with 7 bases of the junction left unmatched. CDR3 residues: CASSTRTSGKDEQFF. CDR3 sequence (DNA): TGTGCCAGCAGCACAAGGACTAGCGGGAAGGATGAGCAGTTCTTC.

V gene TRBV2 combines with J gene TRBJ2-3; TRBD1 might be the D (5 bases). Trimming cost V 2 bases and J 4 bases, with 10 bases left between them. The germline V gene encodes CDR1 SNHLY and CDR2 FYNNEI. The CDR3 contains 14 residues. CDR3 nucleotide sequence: TGTGCCAGCAGTGAATTCCAGGGCGCAGATACGCAGTATTTT. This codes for CASSEFQGADTQYF.

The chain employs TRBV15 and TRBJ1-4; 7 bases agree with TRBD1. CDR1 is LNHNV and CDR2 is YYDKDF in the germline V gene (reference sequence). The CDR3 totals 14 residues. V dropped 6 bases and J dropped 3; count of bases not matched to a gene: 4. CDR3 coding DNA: TGTGCCACCAGGGTTGACAGGGCTAATGAAAAACTGTTTTTT. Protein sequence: CATRVDRANEKLFF.

The CDR3 DNA is TGCAGTGCTCTTGGGACAATAGGCTACACCTTC. It yields the protein CSALGTIGYTF. The J gene is TRBJ1-2, the V gene TRBV20-1, with D possibly TRBD1 on 6 matching bases. This CDR3 has 11 amino acids. With 5 bases removed from V and 8 bases from J, the gap between germline ends came to 12 bases. CDR1 and CDR2 from the germline V gene are DFQATT and SNEGSKA (reference sequence).

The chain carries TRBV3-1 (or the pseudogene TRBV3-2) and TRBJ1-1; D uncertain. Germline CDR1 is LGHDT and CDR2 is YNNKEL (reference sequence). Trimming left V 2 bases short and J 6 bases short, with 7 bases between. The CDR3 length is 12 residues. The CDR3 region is CASSQTQAEAFF. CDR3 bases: TGTGCCAGCAGCCAAACACAAGCTGAAGCTTTCTTT.

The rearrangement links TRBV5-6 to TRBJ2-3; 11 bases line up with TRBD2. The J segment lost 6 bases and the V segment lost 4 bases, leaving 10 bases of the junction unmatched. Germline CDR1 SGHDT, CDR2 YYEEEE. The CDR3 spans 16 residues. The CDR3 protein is CASSPRLAGIVDTQYF. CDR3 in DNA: TGTGCCAGCAGCCCCCGACTAGCGGGGATCGTGGATACGCAGTATTTT.

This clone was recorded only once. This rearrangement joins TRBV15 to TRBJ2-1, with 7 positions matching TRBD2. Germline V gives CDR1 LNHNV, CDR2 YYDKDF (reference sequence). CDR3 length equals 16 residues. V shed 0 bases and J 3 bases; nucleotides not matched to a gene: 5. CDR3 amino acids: CATSRDTPSGYNEQFF. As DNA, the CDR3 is TGTGCCACCAGCAGAGATACCCCTAGCGGCTACAATGAGCAGTTCTTC.